A selection of T cell receptor beta chains follows, all from one sample in a study of blood T cell repertoires in COVID-19. Generated by immunoSEQ multiplex PCR, the TCRdb table keeps only in-frame clones and is missing some. This sample has 250,000 to 300,000 clones, with approximately 86% found just once. The sequencing input was peripheral blood. Receptors were obtained from a woman in her seventies with COVID-19, enrolled during active disease. Each CDR3 is given with its conserved first and last residue. D genes are given only for firm matches. Not all rows give a size; the values are once, few, many and, for expanded clones, a class.

clone_size: NA
j_call: TRBJ2-7
d_call: TRBD1
v_call: TRBV29-1
cdr3_aa: CSAAPGTENYEQYF
cdr3_nt: TGCAGCGCCGCCCCCGGGACAGAAAATTACGAGCAGTACTTC

clone_size: NA
j_call: TRBJ1-2
d_call: NA
v_call: TRBV3-1/TRBV3-2
cdr3_aa: CASSRGQTLNYGYTF
cdr3_nt: TGTGCCAGCAGCCGTGGACAGACCCTGAACTATGGCTACACCTTC

clone_size: NA
j_call: TRBJ1-6
d_call: TRBD1
v_call: TRBV7-7
cdr3_aa: CASSLISGQHILHF
cdr3_nt: TGTGCCAGCAGCTTAATTTCGGGACAGCATATCCTCCACTTT

clone_size: NA
j_call: TRBJ1-6
d_call: TRBD1
v_call: TRBV6-5
cdr3_aa: CASSGTGNSPLHF
cdr3_nt: TGTGCCAGCAGCGGGACAGGCAATTCACCCCTCCACTTT

clone_size: NA
j_call: TRBJ1-2
d_call: NA
v_call: TRBV12-3/TRBV12-4
cdr3_aa: CASSFTGNYGYTF
cdr3_nt: TGTGCCAGCAGTTTCACGGGGAACTATGGCTACACCTTC

clone_size: NA
j_call: TRBJ2-5
d_call: NA
v_call: TRBV21-1
cdr3_aa: CASSKALGGTGWLKRTQYF
cdr3_nt: TGTGCCAGCAGCAAAGCGCTAGGTGGGACAGGATGGCTAAAGAGAACCCAGTACTTC

clone_size: few
j_call: TRBJ2-7
d_call: TRBD1
v_call: TRBV7-9
cdr3_aa: CASSPGQGIDEQYF
cdr3_nt: TGTGCCAGCAGCCCAGGACAGGGTATCGACGAGCAGTACTTC

clone_size: once
j_call: TRBJ1-6
d_call: NA
v_call: TRBV6-6
cdr3_aa: CASSYSGGSVGSPLHF
cdr3_nt: TGTGCCAGCAGTTACTCCGGCGGGTCAGTTGGTTCACCCCTCCACTTT

clone_size: NA
j_call: TRBJ2-2
d_call: TRBD2
v_call: TRBV5-1
cdr3_aa: CASSPGLAGVNTGELFF
cdr3_nt: TGCGCCAGCAGCCCGGGACTAGCGGGGGTGAACACCGGGGAGCTGTTTTTT

clone_size: few
j_call: TRBJ1-4
d_call: TRBD1
v_call: TRBV5-4
cdr3_aa: CASSLGGGQGATNEKLFF
cdr3_nt: TGTGCCAGCAGCTTGGGGGGGGGACAGGGTGCAACTAATGAAAAACTGTTTTTT

clone_size: NA
j_call: TRBJ1-2
d_call: NA
v_call: TRBV6-5
cdr3_aa: CASSYSLGSNYGYTF
cdr3_nt: TGTGCCAGCAGTTACTCGTTGGGCAGCAACTATGGCTACACCTTC

clone_size: NA
j_call: TRBJ2-1
d_call: TRBD2
v_call: TRBV3-1/TRBV3-2
cdr3_aa: CASSQEGLAGGSSYNEQFF
cdr3_nt: TGTGCCAGCAGCCAAGAAGGACTAGCGGGGGGCAGCTCCTACAATGAGCAGTTCTTC

clone_size: NA
j_call: TRBJ2-5
d_call: NA
v_call: TRBV11-2
cdr3_aa: CASSLELALETQYF
cdr3_nt: TGTGCCAGCAGCTTAGAACTAGCACTGGAGACCCAGTACTTC

clone_size: NA
j_call: TRBJ2-1
d_call: NA
v_call: TRBV6-5
cdr3_aa: CASSYNGPENEQFF
cdr3_nt: TGTGCCAGCAGTTACAATGGGCCCGAGAATGAGCAGTTCTTC

clone_size: NA
j_call: TRBJ1-2
d_call: TRBD1
v_call: TRBV19
cdr3_aa: CASSITGGDYGYTF
cdr3_nt: TGTGCCAGTAGTATAACAGGGGGCGACTATGGCTACACCTTC

clone_size: NA
j_call: TRBJ2-1
d_call: NA
v_call: TRBV7-9
cdr3_aa: CASSAPDSEQFF
cdr3_nt: TGTGCCAGCAGCGCTCCGGACAGCGAGCAGTTCTTC

clone_size: NA
j_call: TRBJ1-1
d_call: TRBD1
v_call: TRBV27
cdr3_aa: CASRTGGGIVGTEAFF
cdr3_nt: TGTGCCAGCCGGACAGGGGGCGGAATAGTGGGAACTGAAGCTTTCTTT

clone_size: NA
j_call: TRBJ2-5
d_call: TRBD1
v_call: TRBV5-1
cdr3_aa: CASSFQDRGQETQYF
cdr3_nt: TGCGCCAGCAGCTTTCAGGACAGGGGGCAAGAGACCCAGTACTTC

clone_size: NA
j_call: TRBJ1-1
d_call: TRBD1
v_call: TRBV12-3/TRBV12-4
cdr3_aa: CASTGQGPTEAFF
cdr3_nt: TGTGCCAGCACCGGACAGGGCCCAACTGAAGCTTTCTTT

clone_size: NA
j_call: TRBJ2-7
d_call: NA
v_call: TRBV12-3/TRBV12-4
cdr3_aa: CASSRGDSYEQYF
cdr3_nt: TGTGCCAGCAGCAGGGGAGACTCCTACGAGCAGTACTTC

clone_size: NA
j_call: TRBJ2-1
d_call: NA
v_call: TRBV3-1/TRBV3-2
cdr3_aa: CASSQGPKASSSYNEQFF
cdr3_nt: TGTGCCAGCAGCCAAGGGCCCAAAGCGAGTAGCTCCTACAATGAGCAGTTCTTC

clone_size: NA
j_call: TRBJ1-1
d_call: NA
v_call: TRBV6-6
cdr3_aa: CASSRLGGEAFF
cdr3_nt: TGTGCCAGCAGCCGCCTCGGGGGGGAAGCTTTCTTT

clone_size: NA
j_call: TRBJ2-2
d_call: NA
v_call: TRBV5-1
cdr3_aa: CASSLRSGRNAGELFF
cdr3_nt: TGCGCCAGCAGCTTGCGGTCTGGCAGGAACGCCGGGGAGCTGTTTTTT

clone_size: few
j_call: TRBJ1-2
d_call: NA
v_call: TRBV6-5
cdr3_aa: CASSYLGAENYGYTF
cdr3_nt: TGTGCCAGCAGTTACTTAGGGGCAGAGAACTATGGCTACACCTTC

clone_size: NA
j_call: TRBJ2-1
d_call: TRBD1
v_call: TRBV5-8
cdr3_aa: CASSLAGDRDNEQFF
cdr3_nt: TGTGCCAGCAGCTTGGCGGGGGACAGGGACAATGAGCAGTTCTTC

clone_size: once
j_call: TRBJ2-7
d_call: NA
v_call: TRBV28
cdr3_aa: CASSDGQLPYEQYF
cdr3_nt: TGTGCCAGCAGTGACGGACAGCTCCCCTACGAGCAGTACTTC

clone_size: NA
j_call: TRBJ1-5
d_call: NA
v_call: TRBV28
cdr3_aa: CASNRESGSNQPQHF
cdr3_nt: TGTGCCAGCAATAGAGAAAGCGGTAGCAATCAGCCCCAGCATTTT

clone_size: NA
j_call: TRBJ2-3
d_call: NA
v_call: TRBV7-2
cdr3_aa: CASSLASRWGTDTQYF
cdr3_nt: TGTGCCAGCAGCTTGGCTAGCAGATGGGGCACAGATACGCAGTATTTT

clone_size: once
j_call: TRBJ2-7
d_call: TRBD1
v_call: TRBV2
cdr3_aa: CASSPHGQDYEQYF
cdr3_nt: TGTGCCAGCAGCCCACACGGACAGGACTACGAGCAGTACTTC

clone_size: NA
j_call: TRBJ1-6
d_call: NA
v_call: TRBV10-3
cdr3_aa: CAISDGSSPLHF
cdr3_nt: TGTGCCATCAGTGACGGTAGTTCACCCCTCCACTTT

clone_size: NA
j_call: TRBJ2-5
d_call: NA
v_call: TRBV6-2/TRBV6-3
cdr3_aa: CASSYSRGKEETQYF
cdr3_nt: TGTGCCAGCAGTTACTCGAGAGGGAAAGAAGAGACCCAGTACTTC

clone_size: once
j_call: TRBJ2-5
d_call: TRBD2
v_call: TRBV7-2
cdr3_aa: CASSLPQGGETQYF
cdr3_nt: TGTGCCAGCAGCTTACCCCAGGGAGGGGAGACCCAGTACTTC

clone_size: NA
j_call: TRBJ1-5
d_call: TRBD1
v_call: TRBV5-8
cdr3_aa: CASRPPWGQGSISNQPQHF
cdr3_nt: TGTGCCAGCAGGCCCCCCTGGGGACAGGGTTCGATTAGCAATCAGCCCCAGCATTTT

clone_size: once
j_call: TRBJ2-2
d_call: NA
v_call: TRBV5-1
cdr3_aa: CASSLLSGDTGELFF
cdr3_nt: TGCGCCAGCAGCTTGTTGTCGGGGGACACCGGGGAGCTGTTTTTT

clone_size: NA
j_call: TRBJ1-5
d_call: NA
v_call: TRBV19
cdr3_aa: CASSPGARQPQHF
cdr3_nt: TGTGCCAGTAGTCCGGGTGCCCGGCAGCCCCAGCATTTT

clone_size: NA
j_call: TRBJ1-3
d_call: NA
v_call: TRBV7-2
cdr3_aa: CASRNGGGPLRNTIYF
cdr3_nt: TGTGCCAGCAGAAACGGGGGAGGGCCTCTCCGAAACACCATATATTTT

clone_size: NA
j_call: TRBJ2-6
d_call: TRBD1
v_call: TRBV18
cdr3_aa: CASSPLTGETGANVLTF
cdr3_nt: TGTGCCAGCTCACCACTGACAGGGGAAACTGGGGCCAACGTCCTGACTTTC

clone_size: NA
j_call: TRBJ2-2
d_call: NA
v_call: TRBV7-8
cdr3_aa: CASSLVVRTAPGELFF
cdr3_nt: TGTGCCAGCAGCTTAGTAGTTAGGACAGCCCCCGGGGAGCTGTTTTTT

clone_size: NA
j_call: TRBJ2-7
d_call: NA
v_call: TRBV7-2
cdr3_aa: CASSRQESYEQYF
cdr3_nt: TGTGCCAGCAGCCGACAGGAGTCCTACGAGCAGTACTTC

clone_size: few
j_call: TRBJ2-7
d_call: TRBD1
v_call: TRBV18
cdr3_aa: CASSPVQGQGAFEQYF
cdr3_nt: TGTGCCAGCTCACCGGTCCAGGGACAGGGCGCCTTCGAGCAGTACTTC

clone_size: NA
j_call: TRBJ2-7
d_call: TRBD1
v_call: TRBV9
cdr3_aa: CASSARDRGGIDEQYF
cdr3_nt: TGTGCCAGCAGCGCAAGGGACAGGGGAGGAATCGACGAGCAGTACTTC

clone_size: NA
j_call: TRBJ1-6
d_call: NA
v_call: TRBV15
cdr3_aa: CATRRTRTLNSPLHF
cdr3_nt: TGTGCCACCAGAAGAACCAGGACACTTAATTCACCCCTCCACTTT

clone_size: NA
j_call: TRBJ2-1
d_call: TRBD1
v_call: TRBV2
cdr3_aa: CASSQGTENEQFF
cdr3_nt: TGTGCCAGCAGTCAGGGGACAGAGAATGAGCAGTTCTTC

clone_size: NA
j_call: TRBJ2-2
d_call: TRBD2
v_call: TRBV7-2
cdr3_aa: CASSSPVLAGNTGELFF
cdr3_nt: TGTGCCAGCAGCTCCCCGGTGTTAGCGGGGAACACCGGGGAGCTGTTTTTT

clone_size: NA
j_call: TRBJ1-5
d_call: TRBD1
v_call: TRBV7-9
cdr3_aa: CASSPGTGSNQPQHF
cdr3_nt: TGTGCCAGCAGCCCCGGGACAGGTAGCAATCAGCCCCAGCATTTT